The entry below describes one TCR beta chain. No antigen is known for it. This sample was taken from a study of T-cell memory formation after mild COVID-19. Study-wide points: From day 15 to 85, contracting clones were balanced between CD4 and CD8, whereas later expanders leaned toward CD4+.

Each CDR3 protein gets one entry after TCRdb re-called the 5' RACE reads with MiXCR. This sample has some 130,000 distinct CDR3 sequences, with around 27% found just once. Germline assignment: CDR1 SEHNR and CDR2 FQNEAQ (reference sequence). The CDR3 has 10 amino acids. The V and J ends lost 7 bases and 3 bases respectively, with 3 bases between them. The sequenced sample was PBMCs or a T cell subset sorted from them (not recorded which). The receptor's source is an adult woman who had mild COVID-19 (a few samples of this study predate the infection). Cell type and time point are not known. This chain links TRBV7-9 with TRBJ1-1, with D hard to call. The CDR3 region is CASKDTEAFF. CDR3 nucleotides: TGTGCCAGCAAGGACACTGAAGCTTTCTTT.